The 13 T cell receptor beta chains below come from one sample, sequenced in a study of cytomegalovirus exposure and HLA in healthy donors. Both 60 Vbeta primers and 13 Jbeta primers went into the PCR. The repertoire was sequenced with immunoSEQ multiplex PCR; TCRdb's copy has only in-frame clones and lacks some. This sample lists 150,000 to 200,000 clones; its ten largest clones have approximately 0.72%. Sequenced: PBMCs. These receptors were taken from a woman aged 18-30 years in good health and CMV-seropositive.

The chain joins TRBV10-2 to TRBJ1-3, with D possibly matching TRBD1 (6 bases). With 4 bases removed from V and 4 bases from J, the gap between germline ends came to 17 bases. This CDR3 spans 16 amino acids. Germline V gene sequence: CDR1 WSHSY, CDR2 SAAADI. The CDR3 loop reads CASSAGGTTLGNTIYF. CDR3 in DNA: TGCGCCAGCAGTGCGGGGGGGACAACATTAGGAAACACCATATATTTT.

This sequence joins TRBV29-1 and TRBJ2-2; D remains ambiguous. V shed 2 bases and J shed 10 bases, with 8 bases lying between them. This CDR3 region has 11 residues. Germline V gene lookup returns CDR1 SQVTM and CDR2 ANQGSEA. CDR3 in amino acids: CSVENSVELFF. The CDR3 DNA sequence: TGCAGCGTTGAAAATTCGGTGGAGCTGTTTTTT.

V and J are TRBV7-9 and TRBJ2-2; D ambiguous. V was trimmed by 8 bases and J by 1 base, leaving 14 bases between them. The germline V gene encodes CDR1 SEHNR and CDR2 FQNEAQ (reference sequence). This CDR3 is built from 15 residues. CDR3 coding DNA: TGTGCCAGCCCCCTGTGGCAGGAGAACACCGGGGAGCTGTTTTTT. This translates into CASPLWQENTGELFF.

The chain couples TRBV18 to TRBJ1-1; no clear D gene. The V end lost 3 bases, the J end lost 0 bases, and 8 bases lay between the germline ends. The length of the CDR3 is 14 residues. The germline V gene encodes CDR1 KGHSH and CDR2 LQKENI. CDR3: CASSPKTLNTEAFF. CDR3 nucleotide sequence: TGTGCCAGCTCACCGAAAACACTGAACACTGAAGCTTTCTTT.

This chain's CDR3 is CAWRAGLVTEAFF. DNA of the CDR3: TGTGCCTGGAGAGCAGGGTTAGTCACTGAAGCTTTCTTT. The V call is TRBV30, the J call TRBJ1-1, with a possible D match to TRBD1 (5 bases). The germline CDR1 and CDR2 sequences are GTSNPN and SVGIG (reference sequence). The CDR3 has 13 amino acids. V was shortened by 3 bases and J by 4 bases, with 12 bases between the two germline ends.

The CDR3 DNA reads as TGTGCCACAACTTCAGGGTATGAGCAGTTCTTC. Translation gives CATTSGYEQFF. The chain carries TRBV2 and TRBJ2-1; D may be TRBD1 (5 bases). V dropped 10 bases and J dropped 8 bases, with 12 bases sitting between them. The germline V gene has CDR1 SNHLY and CDR2 FYNNEI. The CDR3 totals 11 residues.

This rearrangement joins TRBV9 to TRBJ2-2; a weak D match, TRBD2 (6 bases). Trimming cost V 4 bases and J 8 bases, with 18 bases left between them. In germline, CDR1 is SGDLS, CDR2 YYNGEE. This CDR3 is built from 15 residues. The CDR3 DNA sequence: TGTGCCAGCAGCTCGACCGGGACTCTCTCTGGGGAGCTGTTTTTT. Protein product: CASSSTGTLSGELFF.

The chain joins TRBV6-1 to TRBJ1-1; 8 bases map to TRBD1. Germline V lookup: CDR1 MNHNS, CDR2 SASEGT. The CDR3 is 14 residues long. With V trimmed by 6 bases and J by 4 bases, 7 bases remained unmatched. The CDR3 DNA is TGTGCCAGCAGCGAGACAGGGGAGGTCACTGAAGCTTTCTTT. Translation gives CASSETGEVTEAFF.

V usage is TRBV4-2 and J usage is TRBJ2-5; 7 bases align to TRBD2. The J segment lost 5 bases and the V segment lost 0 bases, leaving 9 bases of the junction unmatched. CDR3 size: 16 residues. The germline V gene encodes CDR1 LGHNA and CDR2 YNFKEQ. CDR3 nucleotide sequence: TGTGCCAGCAGCCAAGATTTAGCGGGTATGGAGGAGACCCAGTACTTC. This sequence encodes CASSQDLAGMEETQYF.

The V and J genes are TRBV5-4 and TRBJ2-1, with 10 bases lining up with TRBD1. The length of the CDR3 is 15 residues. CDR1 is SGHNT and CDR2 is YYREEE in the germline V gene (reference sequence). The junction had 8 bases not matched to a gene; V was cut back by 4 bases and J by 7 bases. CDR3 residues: CASSRPGTGVNEQFF. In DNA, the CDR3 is TGTGCCAGCAGCCGTCCCGGGACAGGGGTAAATGAGCAGTTCTTC.

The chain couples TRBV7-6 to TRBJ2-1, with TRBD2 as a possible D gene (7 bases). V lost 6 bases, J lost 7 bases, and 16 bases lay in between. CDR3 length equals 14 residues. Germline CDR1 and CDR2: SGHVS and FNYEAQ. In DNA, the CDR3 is TGTGCCAGCAGGTTGGGGGGGCCTCCGAATGAGCAGTTCTTC. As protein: CASRLGGPPNEQFF.

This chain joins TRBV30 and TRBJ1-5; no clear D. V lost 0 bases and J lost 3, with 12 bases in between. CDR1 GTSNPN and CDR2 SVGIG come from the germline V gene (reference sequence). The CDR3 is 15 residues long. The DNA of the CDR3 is TGTGCCTGGAGTGTAGACACCGATCTCAATCAGCCCCAGCATTTT. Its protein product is CAWSVDTDLNQPQHF.

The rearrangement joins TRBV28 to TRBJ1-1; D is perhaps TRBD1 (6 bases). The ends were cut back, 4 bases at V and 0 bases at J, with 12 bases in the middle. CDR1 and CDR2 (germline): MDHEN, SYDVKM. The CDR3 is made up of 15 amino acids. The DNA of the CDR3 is TGTGCCAGCAGTTCACGGACAGTCATGAACACTGAAGCTTTCTTT. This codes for CASSSRTVMNTEAFF. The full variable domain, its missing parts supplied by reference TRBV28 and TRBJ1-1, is DVKVTQSSRYLVKRTGEKVFLECVQDMDHENMFWYRQDPGLGLRLIYFSYDVKMKEKGDIPEGYSVSREKKERFSLILESASTNQTSMYLCASSSRTVMNTEAFFGQGTRLTVV.